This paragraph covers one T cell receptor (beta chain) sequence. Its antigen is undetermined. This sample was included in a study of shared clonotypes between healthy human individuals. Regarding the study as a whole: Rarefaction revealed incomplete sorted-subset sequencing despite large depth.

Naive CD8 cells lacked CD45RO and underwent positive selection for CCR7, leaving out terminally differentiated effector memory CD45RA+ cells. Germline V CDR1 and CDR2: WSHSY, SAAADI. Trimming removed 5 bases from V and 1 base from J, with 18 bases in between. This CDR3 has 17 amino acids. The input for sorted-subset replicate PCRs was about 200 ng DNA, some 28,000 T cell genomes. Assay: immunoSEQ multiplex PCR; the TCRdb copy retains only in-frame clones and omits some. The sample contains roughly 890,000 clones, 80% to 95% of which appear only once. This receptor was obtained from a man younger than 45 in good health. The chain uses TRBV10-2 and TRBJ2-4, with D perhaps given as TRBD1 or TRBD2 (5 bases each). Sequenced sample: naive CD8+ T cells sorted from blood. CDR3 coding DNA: TGCGCCAGCAGTAACAGCGTTGGGGGAGAGGCCAAAAACATTCAGTACTTC. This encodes CASSNSVGGEAKNIQYF.